The 3 T cell receptor beta chains listed next were all sequenced from one sample in a study of T cell changes during pregnancy in multiple sclerosis. Libraries were prepared by immunoSEQ multiplex PCR; TCRdb keeps only in-frame clonotypes and omits some of them. The sample holds just over 65,000 clones; about 90% are singletons and the top ten take 0.86%. The material sequenced was peripheral blood, taken in the second trimester of pregnancy. These receptors were taken from a female donor with multiple sclerosis, enrolled in a pregnancy study.

The chain uses TRBV4-3 and TRBJ1-2; D remains unclear. Trimming took 0 bases from V and 8 from J, leaving 10 bases between them. CDR3 length: 13 residues. The V gene's germline CDR1 is LGHNA and CDR2 YSLEER. DNA for the CDR3: TGCGCCAGCAGCCAAGATGCAACGGGGGGCTACACCTTC. Translation gives CASSQDATGGYTF.

This clone was seen a single time. For the CDR3, the DNA is TGTGCCAGCAGCGTAGCGGGGGGGCCGGGCAATGAGCAGTTCTTC. Amino acid sequence: CASSVAGGPGNEQFF. The chain couples TRBV9 to TRBJ2-1, with 8 bases identical to TRBD2. The germline CDR1 and CDR2 sequences are SGDLS and YYNGEE. After removal of 0 bases from V and 6 bases from J, the junction contained 5 bases not matched to a gene. The CDR3 has 15 residues.

The rearrangement joins TRBV9 to TRBJ2-5, with a weak D call TRBD2 (5 bases). From germline, CDR1 is SGDLS and CDR2 YYNGEE. Deletions cut 0 bases from V and 1 base from J, with 13 bases between. The CDR3 spans 16 residues. CDR3 sequence reads: CASSVEDLVRQETQYF. CDR3 bases: TGTGCCAGCAGCGTAGAGGACTTAGTCCGCCAAGAGACCCAGTACTTC.